Listed here are 5 T cell receptor beta chains from one sample, sequenced in a study of cytomegalovirus exposure and HLA in healthy donors (dated by TCRdb to the late 2010s). Library generation was performed with the immunoSEQ multiplex PCR assay. The multiplex PCR relied on a mix of 60 forward primers for TCR Vbeta segments and 13 reverse primers for TCR Jbeta segments. The clones in this table, taken by TCRdb from immuneACCESS, are in-frame only. Not every clone is retained; where verified, under half of the shortfall comes from an unresolved V gene, and the cause of the rest is unknown. The sample includes some 200,000 clones, with 60% to 80% observed a single time. Together, the top ten hold around 2% of the sample. Sequenced: PBMCs. These TCRs come from a man aged 18 to 30 in good health and CMV-seronegative.

The chain is built from TRBV6-1 and TRBJ1-6; 9 bases map to TRBD1. Germline CDR1 reads MNHNS; CDR2 reads SASEGT. This CDR3 is built from 16 residues. V gave up 6 bases and J gave up 11 bases; unmatched junction bases: 14. The CDR3 bases are TGTGCCAGCAGGGAAACAGGGGGCGCTACCCGAACACCCCTCCACTTT. This codes for CASRETGGATRTPLHF.

This chain links TRBV5-6 with TRBJ1-2, with TRBD1 matching 9 bases. V was pared by 4 bases and J by 6 bases, with 7 bases of the junction left unmatched. This CDR3 is built from 14 residues. Germline CDR1 SGHDT, CDR2 YYEEEE. The CDR3 DNA is TGTGCCAGCAGCCGGGACAGGGTTGATAATGGCTACACCTTC. Translating it yields CASSRDRVDNGYTF. The full variable domain, its missing parts supplied by reference TRBV5-6 and TRBJ1-2, is DAGVTQSPTHLIKTRGQQVTLRCSPKSGHDTVSWYQQALGQGPQFIFQYYEEEERQRGNFPDRFSGHQFPNYSSELNVNALLLGDSALYLCASSRDRVDNGYTFGSGTRLTVV.

The CDR3 nucleotides are TGTGCCAGCAGCGGCGGGACAGACGCCTCTAGCACAGATACGCAGTATTTT. Protein product: CASSGGTDASSTDTQYF. The gene calls are TRBV5-6 and TRBJ2-3; maybe TRBD1 (7 bases). Germline assignment: CDR1 SGHDT and CDR2 YYEEEE. V lost 4 bases and J lost 0, with 18 bases in between. CDR3 length: 17 amino acids.

This chain links TRBV19 with TRBJ1-6; 10 bases are a match to TRBD1. Germline values: CDR1 LNHDA, CDR2 SQIVND (reference sequence). V lost 4 bases, J lost 8 bases, and 8 bases stayed unmatched. This CDR3 spans 16 amino acids. CDR3 nucleotides: TGTGCCAGTAGTACTTCGGGACAGGGGAATTATTCACCCCTCCACTTT. Protein: CASSTSGQGNYSPLHF.

This sequence joins TRBV11-2 and TRBJ2-2, with D possibly TRBD1 on 5 matching bases. Germline V gene lookup returns CDR1 SGHAT and CDR2 FQNNGV. The V end was cut by 5 bases, the J end by 3 bases, with 16 bases between. The CDR3 is made up of 16 amino acids. The CDR3 coding sequence is TGTGCCAGCAGCACCCCCATAGACAGCTACACCGGGGAGCTGTTTTTT. It yields the protein CASSTPIDSYTGELFF. The full variable domain, with the rest looked up from reference TRBV11-2 and TRBJ2-2, is EAGVAQSPRYKIIEKRQSVAFWCNPISGHATLYWYQQILGQGPKLLIQFQNNGVVDDSQLPKDRFSAERLKGVDSTLKIQPAKLEDSAVYLCASSTPIDSYTGELFFGEGSRLTVL.